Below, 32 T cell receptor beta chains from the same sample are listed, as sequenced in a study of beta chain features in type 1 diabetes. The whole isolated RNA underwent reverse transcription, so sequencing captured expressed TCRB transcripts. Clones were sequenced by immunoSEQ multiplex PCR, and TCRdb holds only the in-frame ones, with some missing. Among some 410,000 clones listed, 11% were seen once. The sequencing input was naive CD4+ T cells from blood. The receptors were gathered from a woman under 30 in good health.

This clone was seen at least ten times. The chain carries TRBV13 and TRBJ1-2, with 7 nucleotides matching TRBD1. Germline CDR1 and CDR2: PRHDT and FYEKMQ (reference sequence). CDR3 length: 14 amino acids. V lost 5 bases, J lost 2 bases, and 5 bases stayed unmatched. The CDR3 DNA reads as TGTGCCAGCAGCAGGGCACAGGGGAACTATGGCTACACCTTC. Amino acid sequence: CASSRAQGNYGYTF.

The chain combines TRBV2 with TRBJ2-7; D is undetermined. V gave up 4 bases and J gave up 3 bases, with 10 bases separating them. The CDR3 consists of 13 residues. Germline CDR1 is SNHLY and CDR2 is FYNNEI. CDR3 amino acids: CASSGGYGYEQYF. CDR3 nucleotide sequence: TGTGCCAGCAGTGGGGGATATGGCTACGAGCAGTACTTC.

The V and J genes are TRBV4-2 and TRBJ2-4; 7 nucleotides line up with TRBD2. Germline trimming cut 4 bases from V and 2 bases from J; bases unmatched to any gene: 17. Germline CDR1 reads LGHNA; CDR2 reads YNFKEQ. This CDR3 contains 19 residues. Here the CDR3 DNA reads TGTGCCAGCAGCCGGCAGGTGGTCGGGGCTAGCGGAACCAAAAACATTCAGTACTTC. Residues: CASSRQVVGASGTKNIQYF.

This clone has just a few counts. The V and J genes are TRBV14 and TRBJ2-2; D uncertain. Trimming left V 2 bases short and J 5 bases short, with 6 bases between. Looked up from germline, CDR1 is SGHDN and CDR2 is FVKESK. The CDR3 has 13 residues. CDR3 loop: CASSQYHTGELFF. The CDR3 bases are TGTGCCAGCAGCCAATACCATACCGGGGAGCTGTTTTTT.

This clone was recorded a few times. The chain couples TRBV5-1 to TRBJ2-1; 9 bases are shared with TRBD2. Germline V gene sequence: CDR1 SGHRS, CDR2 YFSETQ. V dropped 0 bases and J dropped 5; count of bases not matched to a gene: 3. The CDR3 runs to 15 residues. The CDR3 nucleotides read TGCGCCAGCAGCTTGGGACTAGCGGACCACAATGAGCAGTTCTTC. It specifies CASSLGLADHNEQFF.

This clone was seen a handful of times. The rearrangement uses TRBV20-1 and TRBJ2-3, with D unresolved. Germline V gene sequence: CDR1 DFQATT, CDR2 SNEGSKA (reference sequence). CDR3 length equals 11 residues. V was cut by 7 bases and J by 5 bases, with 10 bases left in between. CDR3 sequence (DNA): TGCAGTGTTCCTAATTTAGATACGCAGTATTTT. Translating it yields CSVPNLDTQYF.

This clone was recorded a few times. The CDR3 sequence: CASGDRAGEKLFF. Here the CDR3 DNA reads TGTGCCAGCGGAGACAGGGCAGGTGAAAAACTGTTTTTT. The chain uses TRBV4-2 and TRBJ1-4, with 7 bases fitting TRBD1. Looked up from germline, CDR1 is LGHNA and CDR2 is YNFKEQ. There are 13 residues in the CDR3. After removal of 8 bases from V and 7 bases from J, the junction contained 7 bases not matched to a gene.

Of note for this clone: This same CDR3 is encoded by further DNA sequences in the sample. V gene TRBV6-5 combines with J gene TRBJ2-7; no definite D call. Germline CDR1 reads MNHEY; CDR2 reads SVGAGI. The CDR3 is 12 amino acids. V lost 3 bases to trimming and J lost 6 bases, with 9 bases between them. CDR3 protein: CASSYSTGEQYF. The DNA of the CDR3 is TGTGCCAGCAGTTATTCGACTGGCGAGCAGTACTTC.

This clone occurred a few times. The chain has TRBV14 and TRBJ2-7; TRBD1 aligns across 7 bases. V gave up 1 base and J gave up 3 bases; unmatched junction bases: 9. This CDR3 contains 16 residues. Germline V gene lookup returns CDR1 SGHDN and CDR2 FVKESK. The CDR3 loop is CASSQVRTGRNYEQYF. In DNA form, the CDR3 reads TGTGCCAGCAGCCAAGTGAGGACAGGAAGAAACTACGAGCAGTACTTC.

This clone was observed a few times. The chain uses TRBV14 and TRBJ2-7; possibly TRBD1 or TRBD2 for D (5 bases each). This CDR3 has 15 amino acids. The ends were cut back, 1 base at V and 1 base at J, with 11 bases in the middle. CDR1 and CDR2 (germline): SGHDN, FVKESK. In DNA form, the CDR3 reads TGTGCCAGCAGCCAAGCTGGGGGTTGGTCCTACGAGCAGTACTTC. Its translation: CASSQAGGWSYEQYF.

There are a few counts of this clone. The CDR3 bases are TGTGCCAGCAGCCAATTGGAGCAGGGTTGGTATCAGCCCCAGCATTTT. Its protein product is CASSQLEQGWYQPQHF. The rearrangement links TRBV16 to TRBJ1-5; a weak D match, TRBD1 (5 bases). This CDR3 spans 16 amino acids. V was clipped by 1 base and J by 5 bases, with 15 bases between them. Germline V gene lookup returns CDR1 KGHSY and CDR2 FQNENV.

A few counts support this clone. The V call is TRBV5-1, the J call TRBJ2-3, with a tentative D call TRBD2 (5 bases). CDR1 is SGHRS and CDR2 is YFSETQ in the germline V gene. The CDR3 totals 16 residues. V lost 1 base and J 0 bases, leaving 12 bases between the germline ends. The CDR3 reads CASSLFGSPSTDTQYF. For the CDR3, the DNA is TGCGCCAGCAGCTTGTTTGGGAGCCCCAGCACAGATACGCAGTATTTT.

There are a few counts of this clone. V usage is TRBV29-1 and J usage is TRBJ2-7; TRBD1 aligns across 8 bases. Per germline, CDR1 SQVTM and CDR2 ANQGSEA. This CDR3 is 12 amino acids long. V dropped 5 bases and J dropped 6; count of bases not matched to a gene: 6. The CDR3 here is CSVRTGRIEQYF. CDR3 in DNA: TGCAGCGTTCGGACAGGGCGGATCGAGCAGTACTTC.

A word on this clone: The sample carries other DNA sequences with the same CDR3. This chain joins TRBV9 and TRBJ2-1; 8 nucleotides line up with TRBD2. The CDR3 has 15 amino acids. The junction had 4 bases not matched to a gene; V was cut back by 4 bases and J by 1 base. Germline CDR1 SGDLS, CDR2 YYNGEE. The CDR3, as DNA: TGTGCCAGCAGCACAAGCGGGAGTTCCTACAATGAGCAGTTCTTC. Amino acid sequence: CASSTSGSSYNEQFF.

The chain's CDR3 is CASGTGGPRMQYF. As DNA, the CDR3 is TGTGCCAGCGGAACCGGGGGTCCCAGGATGCAGTATTTT. This chain links TRBV27 with TRBJ2-3, with a weak D call TRBD2 (6 bases). CDR1 is MNHEY and CDR2 is SMNVEV in the germline V gene (reference sequence). Trimming removed 8 bases at V and 11 bases at J, with 20 bases between. This CDR3 region has 13 residues.

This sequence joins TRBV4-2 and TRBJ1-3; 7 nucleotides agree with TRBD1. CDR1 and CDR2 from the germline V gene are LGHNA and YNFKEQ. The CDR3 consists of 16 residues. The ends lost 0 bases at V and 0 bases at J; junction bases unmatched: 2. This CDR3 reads CASSQETGHSGNTIYF. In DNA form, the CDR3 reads TGTGCCAGCAGCCAAGAGACAGGGCACTCTGGAAACACCATATATTTT.

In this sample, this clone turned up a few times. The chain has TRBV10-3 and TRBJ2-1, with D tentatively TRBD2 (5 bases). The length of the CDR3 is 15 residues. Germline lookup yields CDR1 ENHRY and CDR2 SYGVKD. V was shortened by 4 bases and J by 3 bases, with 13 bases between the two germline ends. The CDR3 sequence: CAISVGVIFYNEQFF. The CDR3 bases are TGTGCCATCAGTGTCGGGGTGATCTTCTACAATGAGCAGTTCTTC.

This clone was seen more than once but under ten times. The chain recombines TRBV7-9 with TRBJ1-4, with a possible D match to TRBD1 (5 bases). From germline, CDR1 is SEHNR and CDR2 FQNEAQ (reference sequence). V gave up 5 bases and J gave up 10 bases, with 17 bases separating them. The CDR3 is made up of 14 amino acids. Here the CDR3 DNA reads TGTGCCAGCAGCCCGTCGGGACGAATGCTAAAACTGTTTTTT. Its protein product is CASSPSGRMLKLFF.

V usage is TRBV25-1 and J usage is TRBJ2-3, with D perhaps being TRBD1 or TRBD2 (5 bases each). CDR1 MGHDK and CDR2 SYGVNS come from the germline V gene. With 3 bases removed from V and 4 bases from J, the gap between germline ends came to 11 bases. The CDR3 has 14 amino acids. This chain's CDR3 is CASSEVRGADTQYF. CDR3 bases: TGTGCCAGCAGTGAGGTCCGAGGGGCAGATACGCAGTATTTT.

CDR3 bases: TGTGCCAGCAGTCTTCCAGGGTTTGGCTACACCTTC. Its translation is CASSLPGFGYTF. The gene calls are TRBV28 and TRBJ1-2; a possible D gene is TRBD1 (5 bases). The CDR3 sequence is 12 residues long. Germline values: CDR1 MDHEN, CDR2 SYDVKM. Between the trimmed V and J ends, which lost 5 bases and 7 bases, there was a span of 11 bases.

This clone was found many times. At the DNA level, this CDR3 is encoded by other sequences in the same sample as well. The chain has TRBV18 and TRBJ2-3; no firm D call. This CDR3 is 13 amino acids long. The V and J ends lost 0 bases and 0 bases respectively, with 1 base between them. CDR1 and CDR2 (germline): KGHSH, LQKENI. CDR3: CASSPPSTDTQYF. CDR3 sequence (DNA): TGTGCCAGCTCACCACCTAGCACAGATACGCAGTATTTT. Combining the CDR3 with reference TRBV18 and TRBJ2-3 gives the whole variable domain NAGVMQNPRHLVRRRGQEARLRCSPMKGHSHVYWYRQLPEEGLKFMVYLQKENIIDESGMPKERFSAEFPKEGPSILRIQQVVRGDSAAYFCASSPPSTDTQYFGPGTRLTVL.

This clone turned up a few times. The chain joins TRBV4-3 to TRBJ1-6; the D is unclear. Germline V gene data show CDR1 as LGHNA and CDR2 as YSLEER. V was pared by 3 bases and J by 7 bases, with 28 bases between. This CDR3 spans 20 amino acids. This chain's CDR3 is CASSHAGPSRMGKRNSPLHF. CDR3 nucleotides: TGCGCCAGCAGCCACGCGGGCCCCAGCAGGATGGGGAAAAGAAATTCACCCCTCCACTTT.

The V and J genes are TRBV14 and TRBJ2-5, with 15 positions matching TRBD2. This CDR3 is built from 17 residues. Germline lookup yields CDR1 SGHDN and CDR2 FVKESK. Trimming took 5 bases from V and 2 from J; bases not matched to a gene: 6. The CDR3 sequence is CASSFPGLAGGQETQYF. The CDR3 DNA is TGTGCCAGCAGCTTCCCCGGACTAGCGGGAGGGCAAGAGACCCAGTACTTC.

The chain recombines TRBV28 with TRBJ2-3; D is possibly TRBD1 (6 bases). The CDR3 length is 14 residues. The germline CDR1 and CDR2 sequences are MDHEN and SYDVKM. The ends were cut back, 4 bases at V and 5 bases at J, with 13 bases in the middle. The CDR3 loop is CASSWGQAVDTQYF. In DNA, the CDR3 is TGTGCCAGCAGTTGGGGGCAGGCGGTAGATACGCAGTATTTT.

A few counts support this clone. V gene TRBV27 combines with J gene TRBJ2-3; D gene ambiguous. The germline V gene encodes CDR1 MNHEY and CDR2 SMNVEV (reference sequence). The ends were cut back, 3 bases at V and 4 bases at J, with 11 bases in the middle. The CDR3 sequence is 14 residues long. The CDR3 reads CASSFGIFPDTQYF. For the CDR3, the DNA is TGTGCCAGCAGTTTTGGGATTTTCCCAGATACGCAGTATTTT.

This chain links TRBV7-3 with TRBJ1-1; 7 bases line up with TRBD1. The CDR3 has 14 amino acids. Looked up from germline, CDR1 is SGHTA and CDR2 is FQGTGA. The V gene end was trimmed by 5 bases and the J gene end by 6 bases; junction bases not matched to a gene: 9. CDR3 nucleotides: TGTGCCAGCAGCCCAACAGGGGCTTTGTCTGAAGCTTTCTTT. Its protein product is CASSPTGALSEAFF.

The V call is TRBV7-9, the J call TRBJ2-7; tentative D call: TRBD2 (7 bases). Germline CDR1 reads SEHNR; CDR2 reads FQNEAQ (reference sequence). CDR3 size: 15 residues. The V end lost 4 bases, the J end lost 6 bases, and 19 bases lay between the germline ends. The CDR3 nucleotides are TGTGCCAGCAGCTCCGCCAGAGGGGGGGAGTTCGAGCAGTACGTC. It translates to CASSSARGGEFEQYV.

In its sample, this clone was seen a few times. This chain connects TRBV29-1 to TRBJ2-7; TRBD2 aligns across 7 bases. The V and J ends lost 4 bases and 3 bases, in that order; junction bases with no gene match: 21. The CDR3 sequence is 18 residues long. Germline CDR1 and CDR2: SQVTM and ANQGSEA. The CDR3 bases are TGCAGCGTTGTCGGAAGGGGAGGGATGGTCCCCTCTCGCTACGAGCAGTACTTC. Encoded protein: CSVVGRGGMVPSRYEQYF.

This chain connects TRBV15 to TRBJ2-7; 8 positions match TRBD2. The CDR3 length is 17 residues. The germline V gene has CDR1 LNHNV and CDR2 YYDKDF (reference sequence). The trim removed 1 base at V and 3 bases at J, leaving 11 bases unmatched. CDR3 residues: CATSRGPGRRGDYEQYV. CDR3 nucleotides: TGTGCCACCAGCAGAGGCCCCGGACGGCGGGGGGACTACGAGCAGTACGTC.

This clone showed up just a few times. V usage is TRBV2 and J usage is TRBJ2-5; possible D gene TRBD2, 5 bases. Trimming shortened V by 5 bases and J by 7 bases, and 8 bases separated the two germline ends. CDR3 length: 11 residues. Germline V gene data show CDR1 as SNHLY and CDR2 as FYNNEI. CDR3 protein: CASSTRGTQYF. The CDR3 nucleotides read TGTGCCAGCAGTACTAGAGGGACCCAGTACTTC.

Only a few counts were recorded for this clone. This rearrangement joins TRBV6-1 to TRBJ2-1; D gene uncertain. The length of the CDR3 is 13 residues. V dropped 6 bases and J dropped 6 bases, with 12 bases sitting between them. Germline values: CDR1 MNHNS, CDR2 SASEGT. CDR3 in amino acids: CASSPLWRNEQFF. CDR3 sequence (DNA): TGTGCCAGCAGCCCACTCTGGCGCAATGAGCAGTTCTTC.

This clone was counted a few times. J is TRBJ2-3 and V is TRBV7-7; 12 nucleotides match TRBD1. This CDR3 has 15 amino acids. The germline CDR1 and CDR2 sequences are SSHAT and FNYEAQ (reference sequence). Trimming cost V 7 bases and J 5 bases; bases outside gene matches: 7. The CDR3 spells CASTLGQGAGDTQYF. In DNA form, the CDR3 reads TGTGCCAGCACCTTGGGACAGGGGGCCGGAGATACGCAGTATTTT.